A single sample gave rise to the 18 T cell receptor beta chains below, sequenced in a study of OX40 agonist ivuxolimab in advanced cancers. TCRdb's copy holds only in-frame clones and misses some; the assay was immunoSEQ multiplex PCR. The data hold 45,000 to 60,000 clones, with about nine tenths observed a single time. The sample was CD4+ or CD8+ T cells sorted from blood, taken in a trial of the OX40 agonist ivuxolimab. These TCRs come from an adult with an advanced solid tumor such as melanoma, head and neck, liver or kidney cancer.

V gene TRBV7-8 combines with J gene TRBJ1-2, with 8 bases identical to TRBD1. Trimming at V came to 5 bases and at J to 5 bases, leaving 4 bases not matched to a gene. Germline CDR1 is SGHVS and CDR2 is FQNEAQ. The CDR3 runs 13 residues. The CDR3 nucleotides read TGTGCCAGCAGCCAAAGACAGGGGTATGGCTACACCTTC. Translating it yields CASSQRQGYGYTF. Variable domain in full (rest from reference TRBV7-8 and TRBJ1-2): GAGVSQSPRYKVAKRGQDVALRCDPISGHVSLFWYQQALGQGPEFLTYFQNEAQLDKSGLPSDRFFAERPEGSVSTLKIQRTQQEDSAVYLCASSQRQGYGYTFGSGTRLTVV.

The chain carries TRBV2 and TRBJ2-7, with a tentative D call TRBD2 (5 bases). V was shortened by 7 bases and J by 2 bases, with 15 bases between the two germline ends. The V gene's germline CDR1 is SNHLY and CDR2 FYNNEI. The CDR3 runs to 14 residues. CDR3 amino acids: CASKRTFNTYEQYF. The CDR3 DNA reads TGTGCCAGCAAGAGGACTTTCAATACCTACGAGCAGTACTTC. Combining the CDR3 with reference TRBV2 and TRBJ2-7 gives the whole variable domain EPEVTQTPSHQVTQMGQEVILRCVPISNHLYFYWYRQILGQKVEFLVSFYNNEISEKSEIFDDQFSVERPDGSNFTLKIRSTKLEDSAMYFCASKRTFNTYEQYFGPGTRLTVT.

This rearrangement joins TRBV18 to TRBJ1-1, with D unclear. V dropped 2 bases and J dropped 1 base, with 8 bases sitting between them. This CDR3 spans 14 amino acids. From germline, CDR1 is KGHSH and CDR2 LQKENI. The CDR3 loop reads CASSPTDGNTEAFF. For the CDR3, the DNA is TGTGCCAGCTCACCAACCGACGGGAACACTGAAGCTTTCTTT.

The chain has TRBV10-3 and TRBJ2-3; the match to TRBD2 covers 9 bases. The CDR3 has 18 residues. Germline CDR1 is ENHRY and CDR2 is SYGVKD. Germline trimming cut 5 bases from V and 2 bases from J; bases unmatched to any gene: 14. The CDR3 is CAISRSGMTSGDTDTQYF. DNA for the CDR3: TGTGCCATCAGTCGCTCCGGGATGACTAGCGGCGACACAGATACGCAGTATTTT.

J is TRBJ1-1 and V is TRBV6-5; D remains ambiguous. The germline V gene encodes CDR1 MNHEY and CDR2 SVGAGI. The CDR3 contains 13 residues. The V end was cut by 0 bases, the J end by 5 bases, with 7 bases between. In DNA, the CDR3 is TGTGCCAGCAGTTACTCGACCGGAACTGAAGCTTTCTTT. Residues: CASSYSTGTEAFF.

The V gene is TRBV7-2, the J gene TRBJ2-1; TRBD2 matches at 7 bases. Unmatched junction bases numbered 5, after V lost 2 bases and J lost 1 base. From germline, CDR1 is SGHTA and CDR2 FQGNSA. This CDR3 is 16 amino acids long. The CDR3 DNA is TGTGCCAGCAGCTTAATGCTAGCGGTATCCTACAATGAGCAGTTCTTC. It codes for CASSLMLAVSYNEQFF.

As concerns this clone: Other DNA sequences in the sample encode the same CDR3. V and J are TRBV11-2 and TRBJ2-7; 7 bases fit TRBD2. V lost 5 bases and J lost 2; bases outside the gene matches: 6. The CDR3 has 14 residues. Germline V gives CDR1 SGHAT, CDR2 FQNNGV. The CDR3 loop is CASSPPGGTYEQYF. The CDR3 bases are TGTGCCAGCAGCCCCCCCGGGGGGACCTACGAGCAGTACTTC.

V is TRBV18 and J is TRBJ2-1; D may be TRBD1 or TRBD2 (5 bases each). The CDR3 has 16 residues. From germline, CDR1 is KGHSH and CDR2 LQKENI. V lost 4 bases to trimming and J lost 6 bases, with 19 bases between them. CDR3 region: CASSLTGQISGNEQFF. The CDR3 DNA reads TGTGCCAGCTCACTCACAGGTCAAATAAGCGGCAATGAGCAGTTCTTC.

CDR3 sequence reads: CASSRFPGLHHEQYF. The CDR3 coding sequence is TGTGCCAGCAGCCGTTTTCCGGGACTACACCACGAGCAGTACTTC. This chain joins TRBV7-9 and TRBJ2-7; 7 nucleotides agree with TRBD2. The trim removed 5 bases at V and 5 bases at J, leaving 12 bases unmatched. The CDR3 consists of 15 residues. Germline CDR1 reads SEHNR; CDR2 reads FQNEAQ (reference sequence).

The chain recombines TRBV9 with TRBJ2-1; 8 bases line up with TRBD2. CDR1 is SGDLS and CDR2 is YYNGEE in the germline V gene. This CDR3 contains 16 residues. After removal of 0 bases from V and 7 bases from J, the junction contained 9 bases not matched to a gene. For the CDR3, the DNA is TGTGCCAGCAGCGTAGCCCTCCAGCGGGAGCGGAATGAGCAGTTCTTC. Amino acid sequence: CASSVALQRERNEQFF.

J is TRBJ1-5 and V is TRBV7-2, with no clear D. Deletions cut 1 base from V and 3 bases from J, with 7 bases between. Per germline, CDR1 SGHTA and CDR2 FQGNSA. The CDR3 is made up of 14 amino acids. The CDR3 loop is CASSLDSTNQPQHF. CDR3 bases: TGTGCCAGCAGCTTAGACAGTACCAATCAGCCCCAGCATTTT.

The chain has TRBV7-9 and TRBJ1-1, with D uncertain. V was trimmed by 3 bases and J by 1 base, leaving 15 bases between them. The CDR3 covers 16 residues. Germline V gene sequence: CDR1 SEHNR, CDR2 FQNEAQ (reference sequence). In DNA, the CDR3 is TGTGCCAGCAGCTTGGCCGACATCGGGTCGAACACTGAAGCTTTCTTT. Amino acid sequence: CASSLADIGSNTEAFF.

The chain carries TRBV30 and TRBJ2-3, with TRBD2 matching over 8 bases. The germline CDR1 and CDR2 sequences are GTSNPN and SVGIG (reference sequence). This CDR3 is built from 15 residues. V was clipped by 0 bases and J by 8 bases; unmatched bases: 10. As DNA, the CDR3 is TGTGCCTGGAGTGTACTAGCGGCCCCGGGGGGTACGCAGTATTTT. Translating gives CAWSVLAAPGGTQYF.

Only a few counts were recorded for this clone. The chain has TRBV12-5 and TRBJ2-3; D unresolved. The CDR3 extends over 13 amino acids. The V end lost 2 bases, the J end lost 5 bases, and 8 bases lay between the germline ends. The germline CDR1 and CDR2 sequences are LGHNT and FRNRAP. The CDR3 DNA reads as TGTGCTAGTGGTTTGATATCGGGAGATACGCAGTATTTT. Protein: CASGLISGDTQYF.

The gene calls are TRBV27 and TRBJ2-2; 9 nucleotides line up with TRBD1. Germline V gives CDR1 MNHEY, CDR2 SMNVEV (reference sequence). The V gene end was trimmed by 5 bases and the J gene end by 3 bases; junction bases not matched to a gene: 13. CDR3 length equals 18 residues. CDR3 region: CASSLNRDRALYTGELFF. The CDR3 nucleotides read TGTGCCAGCAGTCTAAACCGGGACAGGGCCCTGTACACCGGGGAGCTGTTTTTT.

V is TRBV19 and J is TRBJ1-4; TRBD1 matches at 7 bases. CDR1 is LNHDA and CDR2 is SQIVND in the germline V gene (reference sequence). There are 14 residues in the CDR3. The V gene end was trimmed by 6 bases and the J gene end by 7 bases; junction bases not matched to a gene: 8. The CDR3 sequence: CASRITGVSEKLFF. CDR3 nucleotides: TGTGCCAGTAGGATAACAGGGGTTTCTGAAAAACTGTTTTTT.

The J gene is TRBJ1-4, the V gene TRBV18; D call uncertain. The V gene's germline CDR1 is KGHSH and CDR2 LQKENI. The CDR3 loop spans 15 amino acids. V was trimmed by 3 bases and J by 0 bases, leaving 8 bases between them. CDR3 amino acids: CASSPRSSTNEKLFF. The CDR3 DNA is TGTGCCAGCTCACCCCGGTCCTCAACTAATGAAAAACTGTTTTTT.

This clone was picked up one time. DNA of the CDR3: TGTGCCAGCAGTCAGGCTTCCTTCTATGGCTACACCTTC. Protein sequence: CASSQASFYGYTF. The chain employs TRBV27 and TRBJ1-2; D unclear. The germline V and J ends were trimmed by 5 bases and 4 bases, with 11 bases remaining between them. The CDR3 runs 13 residues. Per the germline V gene, CDR1 is MNHEY and CDR2 is SMNVEV (reference sequence).